This record concerns one TCR beta chain sequence. Generated by immunoSEQ multiplex PCR, the TCRdb table keeps only in-frame clones and is missing some. The sample holds roughly 92,000 clones, 90% seen once. CDR3 size: 14 residues. After removal of 0 bases from V and 7 bases from J, the junction contained 3 bases not matched to a gene. Germline V gene lookup returns CDR1 WSHSY and CDR2 SAAADI. These data are taken from a study of blood T cell repertoires in COVID-19. Sequencing used peripheral blood. This sequence originates from a man aged 45-65 years with acute or convalescent COVID-19. V is TRBV10-2 and J is TRBJ1-2; 9 nucleotides line up with TRBD1. CDR3 protein: CASSESDRGGGYTF. The DNA of the CDR3 is TGCGCCAGCAGTGAGTCGGACAGGGGAGGTGGCTACACCTTC.